Each of the 3 T cell receptor beta chains below was sequenced from the same sample in a study of cytomegalovirus exposure and HLA in healthy donors. PCR involved 60 Vbeta and 13 Jbeta primers. Data came from immunoSEQ multiplex PCR; TCRdb stores just in-frame clones and leaves some out. Here the sample spans around 160,000 clones, 68% being singletons. The sequenced sample was PBMCs. Source of these receptors: a man aged 45 to 65 in good health and CMV-seronegative.

The chain couples TRBV6-1 to TRBJ1-6, with D maybe TRBD1 (5 bases). CDR1 MNHNS and CDR2 SASEGT come from the germline V gene. Trimming pared 2 bases from V and 7 bases from J, leaving 18 bases between. This CDR3 is 17 amino acids long. CDR3 region: CASSEKPPGLLNSPLHF. Written as DNA, the CDR3 is TGTGCCAGCAGTGAAAAGCCACCGGGACTTTTGAATTCACCCCTCCACTTT.

This chain joins TRBV5-6 and TRBJ2-5; a possible D gene is TRBD1 (5 bases). TRBJ2-7 explains the end of the DNA better; the J call may be wrong. The CDR3 runs 14 residues. The V gene's germline CDR1 is SGHDT and CDR2 YYEEEE. CDR3 nucleotide sequence: TGTGCCAGCAGCTTGCTAGGGGCGCAATACGAGCAGTACTTC. Protein product: CASSLLGAQYEQYF.

The chain carries TRBV7-2 and TRBJ2-7, with D possibly TRBD2 on 7 matching bases. This CDR3 is 15 amino acids long. Per germline, CDR1 SGHTA and CDR2 FQGNSA. The V end lost 5 bases, the J end lost 2 bases, and 16 bases lay between the germline ends. The CDR3 DNA reads as TGTGCCAGCAGCCAAAAAATCGGGGGGCCCTACGAGCAGTACTTC. Translated: CASSQKIGGPYEQYF.